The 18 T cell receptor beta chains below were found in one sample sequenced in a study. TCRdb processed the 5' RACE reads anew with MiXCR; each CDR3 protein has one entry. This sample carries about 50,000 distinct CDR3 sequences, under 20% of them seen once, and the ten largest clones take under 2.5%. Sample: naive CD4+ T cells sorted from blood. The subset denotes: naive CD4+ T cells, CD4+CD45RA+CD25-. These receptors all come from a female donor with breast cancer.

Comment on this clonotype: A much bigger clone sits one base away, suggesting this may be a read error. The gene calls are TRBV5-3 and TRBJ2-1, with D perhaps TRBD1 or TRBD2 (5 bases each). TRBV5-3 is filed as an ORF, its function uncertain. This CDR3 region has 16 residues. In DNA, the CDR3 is TGTGCCAGAAGCTTGGTGGGGGACGTTTCCTACCATGAGCAGTTCTTC. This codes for CARSLVGDVSYHEQFF.

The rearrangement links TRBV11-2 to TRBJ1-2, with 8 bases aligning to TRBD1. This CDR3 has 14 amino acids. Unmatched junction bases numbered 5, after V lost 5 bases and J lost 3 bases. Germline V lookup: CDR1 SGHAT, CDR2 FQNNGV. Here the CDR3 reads CASSNRGIDYGYTF. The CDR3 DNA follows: TGTGCCAGCAGCAACAGGGGGATCGACTATGGCTACACCTTC. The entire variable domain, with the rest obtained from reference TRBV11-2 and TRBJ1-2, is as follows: EAGVAQSPRYKIIEKRQSVAFWCNPISGHATLYWYQQILGQGPKLLIQFQNNGVVDDSQLPKDRFSAERLKGVDSTLKIQPAKLEDSAVYLCASSNRGIDYGYTFGSGTRLTVV.

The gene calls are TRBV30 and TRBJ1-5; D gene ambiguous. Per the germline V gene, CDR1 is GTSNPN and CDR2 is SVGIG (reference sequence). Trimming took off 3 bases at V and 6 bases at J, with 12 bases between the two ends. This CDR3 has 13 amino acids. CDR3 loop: CAWRSGEGQPQHF. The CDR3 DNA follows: TGTGCCTGGAGAAGCGGGGAAGGTCAGCCCCAGCATTTT.

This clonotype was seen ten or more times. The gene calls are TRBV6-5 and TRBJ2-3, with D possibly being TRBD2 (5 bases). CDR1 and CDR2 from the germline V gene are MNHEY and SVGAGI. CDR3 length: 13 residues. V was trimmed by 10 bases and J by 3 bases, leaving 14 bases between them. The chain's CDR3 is CATMRVRTDTQYF. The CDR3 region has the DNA TGTGCCACCATGAGGGTTCGGACAGATACGCAGTATTTT.

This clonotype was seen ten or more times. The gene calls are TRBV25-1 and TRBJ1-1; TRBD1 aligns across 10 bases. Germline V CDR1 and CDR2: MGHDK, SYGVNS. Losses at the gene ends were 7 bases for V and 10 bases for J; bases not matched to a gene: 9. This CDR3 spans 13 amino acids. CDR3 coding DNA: TGTGCCAGCATCCCCAGACAGGGGGCTTTAGCTTTCTTT. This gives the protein CASIPRQGALAFF.

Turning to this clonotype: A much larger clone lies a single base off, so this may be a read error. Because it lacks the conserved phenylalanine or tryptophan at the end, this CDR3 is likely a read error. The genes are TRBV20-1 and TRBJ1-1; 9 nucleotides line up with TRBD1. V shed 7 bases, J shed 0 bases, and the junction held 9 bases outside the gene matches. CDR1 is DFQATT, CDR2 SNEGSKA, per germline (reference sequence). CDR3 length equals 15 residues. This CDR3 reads CSGPGQGTMNTEAFL. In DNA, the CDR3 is TGCAGTGGACCGGGACAGGGAACTATGAACACTGAAGCTTTCCTT.

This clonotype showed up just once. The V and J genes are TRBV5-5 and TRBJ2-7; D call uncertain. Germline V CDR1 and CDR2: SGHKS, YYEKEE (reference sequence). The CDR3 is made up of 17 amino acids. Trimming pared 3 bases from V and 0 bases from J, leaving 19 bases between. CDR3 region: CASSSIMKGFSSYEQYF. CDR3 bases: TGTGCCAGCAGCTCGATCATGAAGGGATTCAGCTCCTACGAGCAGTACTTC.

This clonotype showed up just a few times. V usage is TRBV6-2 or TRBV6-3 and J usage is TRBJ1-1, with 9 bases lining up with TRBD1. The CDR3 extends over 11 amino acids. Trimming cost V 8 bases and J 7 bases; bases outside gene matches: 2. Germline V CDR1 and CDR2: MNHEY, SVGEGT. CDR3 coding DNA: TGTGCCAGCGGGGGACAGGGTGAAGCTTTCTTT. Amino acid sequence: CASGGQGEAFF.

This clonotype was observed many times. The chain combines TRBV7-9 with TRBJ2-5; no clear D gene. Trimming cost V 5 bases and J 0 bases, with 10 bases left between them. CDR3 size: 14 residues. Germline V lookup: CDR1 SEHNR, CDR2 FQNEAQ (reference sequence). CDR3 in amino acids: CASSLRRDQETQYF. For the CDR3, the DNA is TGTGCCAGCAGCCTCCGCCGGGACCAAGAGACCCAGTACTTC. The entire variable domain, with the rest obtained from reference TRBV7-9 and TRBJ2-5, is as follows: DTGVSQNPRHKITKRGQNVTFRCDPISEHNRLYWYRQTLGQGPEFLTYFQNEAQLEKSRLLSDRFSAERPKGSFSTLEIQRTEQGDSAMYLCASSLRRDQETQYFGPGTRLLVL.

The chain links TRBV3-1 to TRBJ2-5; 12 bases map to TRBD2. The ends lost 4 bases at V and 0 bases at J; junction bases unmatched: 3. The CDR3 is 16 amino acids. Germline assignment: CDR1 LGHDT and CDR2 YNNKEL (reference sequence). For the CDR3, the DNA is TGTGCCAGCAGCCTAAGACTAGCGGGGGACCAAGAGACCCAGTACTTC. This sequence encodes CASSLRLAGDQETQYF.

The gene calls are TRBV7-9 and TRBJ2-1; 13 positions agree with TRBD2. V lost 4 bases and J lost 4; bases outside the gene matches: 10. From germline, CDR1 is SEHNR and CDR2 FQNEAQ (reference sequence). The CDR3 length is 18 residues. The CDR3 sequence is CASSSGGTSGKSYNEQFF. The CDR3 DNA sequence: TGTGCCAGCAGCTCAGGGGGGACTAGCGGGAAATCATACAATGAGCAGTTCTTC.

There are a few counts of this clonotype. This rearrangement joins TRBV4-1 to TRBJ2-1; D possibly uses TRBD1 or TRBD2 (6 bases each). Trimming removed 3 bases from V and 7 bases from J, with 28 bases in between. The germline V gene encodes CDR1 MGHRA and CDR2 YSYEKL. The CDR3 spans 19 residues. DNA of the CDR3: TGCGCCAGCAGCCAGGGACACACCTCAGGAGCGGGCTCAATAAATGAGCAGTTCTTC. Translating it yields CASSQGHTSGAGSINEQFF.

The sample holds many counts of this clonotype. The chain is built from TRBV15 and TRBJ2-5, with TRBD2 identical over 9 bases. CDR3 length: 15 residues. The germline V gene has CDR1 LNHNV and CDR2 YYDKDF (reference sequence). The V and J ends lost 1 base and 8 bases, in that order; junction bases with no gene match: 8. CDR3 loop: CATSRVLLAGYTQYF. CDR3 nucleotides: TGTGCCACCAGCAGAGTGCTGCTAGCGGGATATACCCAGTACTTC. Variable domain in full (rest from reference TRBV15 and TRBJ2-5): DAMVIQNPRYQVTQFGKPVTLSCSQTLNHNVMYWYQQKSSQAPKLLFHYYDKDFNNEADTPDNFQSRRPNTSFCFLDIRSPGLGDTAMYLCATSRVLLAGYTQYFGPGTRLLVL.

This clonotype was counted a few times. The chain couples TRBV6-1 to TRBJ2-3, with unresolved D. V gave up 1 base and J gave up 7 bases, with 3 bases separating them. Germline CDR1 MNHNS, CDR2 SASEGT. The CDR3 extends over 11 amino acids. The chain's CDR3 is CASSEGYTQYF. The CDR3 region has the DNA TGTGCCAGCAGTGAAGGCTATACGCAGTATTTT.

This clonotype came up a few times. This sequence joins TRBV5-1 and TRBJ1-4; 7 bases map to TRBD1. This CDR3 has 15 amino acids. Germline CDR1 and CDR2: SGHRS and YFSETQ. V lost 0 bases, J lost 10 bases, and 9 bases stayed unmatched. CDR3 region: CASSLGTGESGKLFF. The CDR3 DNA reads TGCGCCAGCAGCTTGGGTACAGGGGAGTCGGGAAAACTGTTTTTT.

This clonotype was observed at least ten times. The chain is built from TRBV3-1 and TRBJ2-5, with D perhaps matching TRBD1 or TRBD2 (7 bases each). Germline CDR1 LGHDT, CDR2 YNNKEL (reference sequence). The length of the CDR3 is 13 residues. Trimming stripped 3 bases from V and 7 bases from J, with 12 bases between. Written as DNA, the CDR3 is TGTGCCAGCAGCCAGCAGGGGGAGGGGACCCAGTACTTC. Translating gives CASSQQGEGTQYF.

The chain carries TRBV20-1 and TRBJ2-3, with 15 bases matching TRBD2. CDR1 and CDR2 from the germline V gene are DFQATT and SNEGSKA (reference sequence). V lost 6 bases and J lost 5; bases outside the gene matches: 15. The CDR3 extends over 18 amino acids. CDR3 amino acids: CSATGLAGGSWLGDTQYF. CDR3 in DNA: TGCAGTGCAACTGGACTAGCGGGAGGGTCCTGGTTGGGAGATACGCAGTATTTT.

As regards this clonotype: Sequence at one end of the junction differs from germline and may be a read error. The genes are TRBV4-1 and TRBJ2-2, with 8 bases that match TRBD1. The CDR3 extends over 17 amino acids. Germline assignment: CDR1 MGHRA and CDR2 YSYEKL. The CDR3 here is CASSLTWQGANTGELFF. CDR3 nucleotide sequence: TGCGCCAGCAGCCTGACCTGGCAGGGGGCAAACACCGGGGAGTTGTTTTTT.